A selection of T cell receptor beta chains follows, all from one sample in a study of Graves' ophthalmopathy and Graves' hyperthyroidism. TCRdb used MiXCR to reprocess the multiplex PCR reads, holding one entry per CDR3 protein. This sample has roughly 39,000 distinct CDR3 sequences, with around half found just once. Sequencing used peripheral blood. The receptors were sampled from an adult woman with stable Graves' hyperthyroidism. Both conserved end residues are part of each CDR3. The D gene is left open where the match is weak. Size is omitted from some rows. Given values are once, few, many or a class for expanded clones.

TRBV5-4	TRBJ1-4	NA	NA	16	TGTGCCAGCAGCTTAGACTTCGGGTCAACTAATGAAAAACTGTTTTTT	CASSLDFGSTNEKLFF
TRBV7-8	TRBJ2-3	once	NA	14	TGTGCCAGCAGCGGCGGAGGAGGGGCTGATACGCAGTATTTT	CASSGGGGADTQYF
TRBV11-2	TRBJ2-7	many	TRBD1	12	TGTGCCAGCAGCTCCGGACAGGGCCGGCAGTACTTC	CASSSGQGRQYF
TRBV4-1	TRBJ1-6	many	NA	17	TGCGCCAGCAGCCAAGGTCCTTTTGACGACAGGAATTCACCCCTCCACTTT	CASSQGPFDDRNSPLHF
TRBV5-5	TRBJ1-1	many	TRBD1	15	TGTGCCAGCAGCACCATGGGACAGGGGGACACTGAAGCTTTCTTT	CASSTMGQGDTEAFF
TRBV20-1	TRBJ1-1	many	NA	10	TGCAGCCTAAGGGGCACTGAAGCTTTCTTT	CSLRGTEAFF
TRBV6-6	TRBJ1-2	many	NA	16	TGTGCCAGCAGTTACTCAGGGCCCTCGGAGGACTATGGCTACACCTTC	CASSYSGPSEDYGYTF
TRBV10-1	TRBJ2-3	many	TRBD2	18	TGCGCCAGCAGTGAAGGGACTAGCCTTCCTATGGGTACAGATACGCAGTATTTT	CASSEGTSLPMGTDTQYF
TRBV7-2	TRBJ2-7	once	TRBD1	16	TGTGCCAGCAGCTTGGGGTCGGGACAGGAGTCCTACGAGCAGTACTTC	CASSLGSGQESYEQYF
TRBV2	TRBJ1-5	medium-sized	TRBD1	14	TGTGCCAGCAGTGGGACAGGGATAGGGCAGCCCCAGCATTTT	CASSGTGIGQPQHF
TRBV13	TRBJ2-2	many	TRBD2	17	TGTGCCAGCAGCCAGTTCTCAGGACTAGTAGGAACCGGGGAGCTGTTTTTT	CASSQFSGLVGTGELFF
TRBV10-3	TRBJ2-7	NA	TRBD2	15	TGTGCCAGCAGGGAGGGACTAGCGGGAGAACACGAGCAGTACTTC	CASREGLAGEHEQYF
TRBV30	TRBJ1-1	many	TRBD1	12	TGTGCCTGGAGTCCAACAGGGGTTGAAGCTTTCTTT	CAWSPTGVEAFF
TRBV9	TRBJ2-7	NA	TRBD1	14	TGTGCCAGCAGCGCAGGGACAGGGGGCAATGAGCAGTACTTC	CASSAGTGGNEQYF
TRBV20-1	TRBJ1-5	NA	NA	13	TGCAGTGCTGTAAAAGGGGCCAATCAGCCCCAGCATTTT	CSAVKGANQPQHF
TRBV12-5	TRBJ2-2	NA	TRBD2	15	TGTGCCAGCAGTCCAGCGGGAGCGGGCACCGAGGAGCTGTTTTTT	CASSPAGAGTEELFF
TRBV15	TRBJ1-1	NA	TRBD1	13	TGTGCCTCCGGGGGACAGCTGAACACTGAAGCTTTCTTT	CASGGQLNTEAFF
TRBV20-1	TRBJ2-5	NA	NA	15	TGCAGTGCTCCGGAGGGTGGGGGATACCAAGAGACCCAGTACTTC	CSAPEGGGYQETQYF
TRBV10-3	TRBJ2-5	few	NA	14	TGTGCCATCAGTGCGGCCGGAGAAGTTGAGACCCAGTACTTC	CAISAAGEVETQYF
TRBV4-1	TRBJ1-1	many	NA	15	TGCGCCAGCAGCCAAGAACCCAGGGCGGGCACTGAAGCTTTCTTT	CASSQEPRAGTEAFF
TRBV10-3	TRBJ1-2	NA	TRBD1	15	TGTGCCATTCATACCGCCGGGACAGGGAGCTATGGCTACACCTTC	CAIHTAGTGSYGYTF
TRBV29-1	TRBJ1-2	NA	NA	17	TGCAGCGTTGAAGTAGGTAGAGTGACATCGGTTAACTATGGCTACACCTTC	CSVEVGRVTSVNYGYTF
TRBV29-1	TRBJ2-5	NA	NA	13	TGCAGCGTTGCAGTCCGGGCCGGGGAGACCCAGTACTTC	CSVAVRAGETQYF
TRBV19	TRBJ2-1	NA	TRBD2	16	TGTGCCAGTAGTATACCGGGACTAGCGCTCGACAATGAGCAGTTCTTC	CASSIPGLALDNEQFF
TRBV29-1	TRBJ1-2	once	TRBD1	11	TGCAGCACTGGACAGGCCTATGGCTACACCTTC	CSTGQAYGYTF
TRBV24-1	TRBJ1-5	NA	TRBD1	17	TGTGCCACCAGTGAAGGACCCGGGACAGGGGGCGATCAGCCCCAGCATTTT	CATSEGPGTGGDQPQHF
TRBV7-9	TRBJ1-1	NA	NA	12	TGTGCCAGCAGCCTCGGGGCAGGTGAAGCTTTCTTT	CASSLGAGEAFF
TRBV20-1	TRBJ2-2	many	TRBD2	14	TGCAGTCCACGGGGTAGCGGGATTACCGGGGAGCTGTTTTTT	CSPRGSGITGELFF
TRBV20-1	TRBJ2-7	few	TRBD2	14	TGCAGTGCTAGAAGAGGTCTCCTTAGCGGGAGTCCGTACTTC	CSARRGLLSGSPYF
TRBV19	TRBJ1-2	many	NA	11	TGTGCCAGTAGTATATATGACGGCTACACCTTC	CASSIYDGYTF
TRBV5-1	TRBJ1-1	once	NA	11	TGCGCCAGCAGCTTAGCGTCGGTAGCTTTCTTT	CASSLASVAFF
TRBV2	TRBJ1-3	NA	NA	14	TGTGCCAGCTCGATAACAGGGCCTGGAAACGGCATATATTTT	CASSITGPGNGIYF
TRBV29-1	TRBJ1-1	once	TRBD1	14	TGCAGCGTGATACCGGGACAGCTGAACACTGAAGCTTTCTTT	CSVIPGQLNTEAFF
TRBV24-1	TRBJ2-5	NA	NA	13	TGTGCCACCAGTGACAGGAACCAAGAGACCCAGTACTTC	CATSDRNQETQYF
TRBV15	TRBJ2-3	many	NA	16	TGTGCCACCAGCTCCATGAGTGGATCTATCACAGATACGCAGTATTTT	CATSSMSGSITDTQYF
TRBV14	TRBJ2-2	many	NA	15	TGTGCCAGCAGCCAAGCGGGTGTAGGGACCGGGGAGCTGTTTTTT	CASSQAGVGTGELFF
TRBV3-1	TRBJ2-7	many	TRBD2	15	TGTGCCAGCAGCCAAGTGGGACCCCTGGGGGGGGAGCAGTACTTC	CASSQVGPLGGEQYF
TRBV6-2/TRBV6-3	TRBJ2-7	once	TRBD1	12	TGTGCCAGCAGGGACAGGGACTACGAGCAGTACTTC	CASRDRDYEQYF
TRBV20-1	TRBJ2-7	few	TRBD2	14	TGCAGTGCTAGGGATCTGCTAGCGGGAGGCGAGCAGTACTTC	CSARDLLAGGEQYF
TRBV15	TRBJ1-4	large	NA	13	TGTGCCACTAACCAGGGGCTTCATGAAAAACTGTTTTTT	CATNQGLHEKLFF
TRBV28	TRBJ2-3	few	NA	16	TGTGCCAGCAGTGCATCAGGGATGCGGAGCACAGATACGCAGTATTTT	CASSASGMRSTDTQYF
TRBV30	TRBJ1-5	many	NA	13	TGTGCCTGGAGTGCGGGTCATGGACAGCCCCAGCATTTT	CAWSAGHGQPQHF
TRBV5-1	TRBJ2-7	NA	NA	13	TGCGCCAGCAGCTCGGGGGGCGGGAGCGAGCAGTACTTC	CASSSGGGSEQYF
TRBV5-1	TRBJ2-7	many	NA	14	TGCGCCAGCAGCTTGGATGGGGTGAGCGGCGAGCAGTACTTC	CASSLDGVSGEQYF
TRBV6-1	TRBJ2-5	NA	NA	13	TGTGCCAGCAGTGAAGCGTCGGTGCAGCCCCAGTACTTC	CASSEASVQPQYF
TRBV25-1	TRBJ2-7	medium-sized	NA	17	TGTGCCAGCAGTGAAGGGGCCGCGGGATTCCCGAACTACGAGCAGTACTTC	CASSEGAAGFPNYEQYF
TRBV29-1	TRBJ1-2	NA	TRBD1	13	TGCAGCGTTGGAGACAGGGCGGAATCTGGCTACACCTTC	CSVGDRAESGYTF
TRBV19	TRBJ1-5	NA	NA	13	TGTGCCAGTAGCCGGGGGAGCAATCAGCCCCAGCATTTT	CASSRGSNQPQHF
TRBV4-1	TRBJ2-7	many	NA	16	TGCGCCAGCAGCAGGACCCCAGGGGTGGACGCCTACGAGCAGTACTTC	CASSRTPGVDAYEQYF
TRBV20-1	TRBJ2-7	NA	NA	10	TGCAGTCCCCACCTCTACGAGCAGTACTTC	CSPHLYEQYF
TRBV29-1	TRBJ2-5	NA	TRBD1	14	TGCAGCTTGGGGCAGGGGGCCTTTCAAGAGACCCAGTACTTC	CSLGQGAFQETQYF
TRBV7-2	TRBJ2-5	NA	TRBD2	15	TGTGCCTGCGCGGGAGTAGCGGGAGGAGGAGAGACTCAGTACTTC	CACAGVAGGGETQYF
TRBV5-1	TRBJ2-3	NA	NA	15	TGCGCCAGCAGCTTGGGTCCGGTGGGGTCAGATACGCAGTATTTT	CASSLGPVGSDTQYF
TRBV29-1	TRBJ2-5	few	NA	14	TGCAGCGTCGAGGACAGCGGACGGTATGAGACCCAGTACTTC	CSVEDSGRYETQYF
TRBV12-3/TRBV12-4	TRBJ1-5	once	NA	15	TGTGCCAGCAGTTTTCGGGGGACTAGCAATCAGCCCCAGCATTTT	CASSFRGTSNQPQHF